Given below is one TCR beta chain in context. In the original analysis: Cell counts per sample came from amplifying reference gene primers. TCRdb's table, derived via immunoSEQ multiplex PCR, lists solely in-frame clones and lacks some. That table is the source of V, J and clone size, and D and trimming were worked out from the DNA. The sample shows around 30,000 clones, more than 70% of them seen only once. The sample is drawn from a study of blood T cell repertoires in COVID-19. Study-wide background: Donors in the United States, Italy and Spain gave samples during acute or convalescent COVID-19. T cells, B-cell-depleted T cells, or PBMCs supplied cDNA or gDNA.

This receptor was taken from a human donor in a cohort sampled during active COVID-19. The source material was peripheral blood.

The CDR3 loop reads CAGRRRGPPANYGYTF. The CDR3 nucleotides are TGTGCCGGACGGCGGCGGGGCCCACCTGCAAACTATGGCTACACCTTC. V gene TRBV30 combines with J gene TRBJ1-2, with D maybe TRBD1 (5 bases). There are 16 residues in the CDR3. Germline V gene sequence: CDR1 GTSNPN, CDR2 SVGIG (reference sequence). The V end lost 8 bases, the J end lost 2 bases, and 24 bases lay between the germline ends. Full variable domain (remainder filled in from reference TRBV30 and TRBJ1-2): SQTIHQWPATLVQPVGSPLSLECTVEGTSNPNLYWYRQAAGRGLQLLFYSVGIGQISSEVPQNLSASRPQDRQFILSSKKLLLSDSGFYLCAGRRRGPPANYGYTFGSGTRLTVV.